Shown below are 7 T cell receptor beta chains from a single sample sequenced in a study of blood T cell repertoires in COVID-19. Clones were sequenced by immunoSEQ multiplex PCR, and TCRdb holds only the in-frame ones, with some missing. The data contain a few hundred thousand clones, 87% of them seen just once; the ten biggest clones take up 6% to 6.5%. The sequenced sample consisted of PBMCs or T cells enriched from blood (not recorded which). All receptors derive from a woman in her thirties or forties who had recovered from COVID-19.

The V and J genes are TRBV7-2 and TRBJ1-1; 8 positions match TRBD1. Trimming cost V 7 bases and J 1 base; bases outside gene matches: 5. Germline CDR1 SGHTA, CDR2 FQGNSA. The CDR3 runs 14 residues. The CDR3 sequence: CASTRTGRNTEAFF. In nucleotides, the CDR3 is TGTGCCAGCACTCGGACAGGGCGGAACACTGAAGCTTTCTTT. Combining the CDR3 with reference TRBV7-2 and TRBJ1-1 gives the whole variable domain GAGVSQSPSNKVTEKGKDVELRCDPISGHTALYWYRQSLGQGLEFLIYFQGNSAPDKSGLPSDRFSAERTGGSVSTLTIQRTQQEDSAVYLCASTRTGRNTEAFFGQGTRLTVV.

This chain links TRBV5-1 with TRBJ2-1; TRBD1 agrees at 8 bases. The CDR3 runs to 17 residues. V gave up 3 bases and J gave up 6 bases; unmatched junction bases: 14. The germline gives CDR1 SGHRS, CDR2 YFSETQ. CDR3 nucleotides: TGCGCCAGCAGCTCCCCAGGGGGCTCGGCGGGTGCCAATGAGCAGTTCTTC. The encoded protein is CASSSPGGSAGANEQFF. Full variable domain (remainder filled in from reference TRBV5-1 and TRBJ2-1): KAGVTQTPRYLIKTRGQQVTLSCSPISGHRSVSWYQQTPGQGLQFLFEYFSETQRNKGNFPGRFSGRQFSNSRSEMNVSTLELGDSALYLCASSSPGGSAGANEQFFGPGTRLTVL.

V is TRBV7-2 and J is TRBJ2-1; TRBD2 aligns across 7 bases. In germline, CDR1 is SGHTA, CDR2 FQGNSA. With 5 bases clipped from V and 0 bases from J, the junction kept 7 bases outside the gene matches. This CDR3 spans 16 amino acids. The CDR3: CASSEASGNSYNEQFF. The CDR3 DNA sequence: TGTGCCAGCAGCGAAGCTAGCGGTAACTCCTACAATGAGCAGTTCTTC.

V and J are TRBV28 and TRBJ2-2; TRBD2 is a possible D gene (5 bases). The V end was cut by 6 bases, the J end by 0 bases, with 17 bases between. CDR1 MDHEN and CDR2 SYDVKM come from the germline V gene. The CDR3 consists of 17 residues. The DNA for the CDR3 is TGTGCCAGCAGCCCCGGCGGGTGGGTAGCGAACACCGGGGAGCTGTTTTTT. Translating it yields CASSPGGWVANTGELFF.

The chain is built from TRBV18 and TRBJ2-1, with D possibly matching TRBD1 (5 bases). CDR1 is KGHSH, CDR2 LQKENI, per germline. V was pared by 2 bases and J by 6 bases, with 17 bases between. This CDR3 has 16 amino acids. The CDR3 DNA reads as TGTGCCAGCTCACCAACGCGCAGGGAAGTGGTCAATGAGCAGTTCTTC. Amino acid sequence: CASSPTRREVVNEQFF.

The V gene is TRBV25-1, the J gene TRBJ1-2; D remains unclear. Trimming removed 4 bases at V and 10 bases at J, with 7 bases between. Germline CDR1 reads MGHDK; CDR2 reads SYGVNS. CDR3 length equals 10 residues. In nucleotides, the CDR3 is TGTGCCAGCAGTGGCTATTCCTACACCTTC. Encoded protein: CASSGYSYTF.

This chain joins TRBV28 and TRBJ1-2; D is possibly TRBD1 (6 bases). V was clipped by 5 bases and J by 12 bases, with 22 bases between them. The CDR3 is 14 residues long. Per the germline V gene, CDR1 is MDHEN and CDR2 is SYDVKM. CDR3 nucleotide sequence: TGTGCCAGCAGTCCCGAATTGATACAGGGTTACGACACCTTC. Residues: CASSPELIQGYDTF.